The clone carrying this TCR beta chain occurred a few times. These data belong to a study of blood T cells in healthy people across ages. Study in general: When template switching was applied, about one barcoded beta molecule was captured per two T cells.

The CDR3 extends over 16 amino acids. The trim removed 0 bases at V and 4 bases at J, leaving 4 bases unmatched. Germline CDR1 and CDR2: DFQATT and SNEGSKA (reference sequence). Extraction yielded at least 6 micrograms of total RNA per sample. Combining a sample-barcoded 5' primer with a J-beta primer mix, a second PCR ran for about 7 to 11 cycles. Unique molecular identifiers of 12 random nucleotides labeled each cDNA. TCRdb fed the 5' RACE reads into MiXCR, producing one record per CDR3 protein. The sample yields about 670,000 distinct CDR3 sequences, around 41% seen once. Source material: blood. The receptor was derived from a man aged 80 or over in good health. V is TRBV20-1 and J is TRBJ1-6, with TRBD1 matching 9 bases. CDR3 residues: CSARDRGQGYNSPLHF. The DNA of the CDR3 is TGCAGTGCTAGAGATCGGGGACAGGGATATAATTCACCCCTCCACTTT.